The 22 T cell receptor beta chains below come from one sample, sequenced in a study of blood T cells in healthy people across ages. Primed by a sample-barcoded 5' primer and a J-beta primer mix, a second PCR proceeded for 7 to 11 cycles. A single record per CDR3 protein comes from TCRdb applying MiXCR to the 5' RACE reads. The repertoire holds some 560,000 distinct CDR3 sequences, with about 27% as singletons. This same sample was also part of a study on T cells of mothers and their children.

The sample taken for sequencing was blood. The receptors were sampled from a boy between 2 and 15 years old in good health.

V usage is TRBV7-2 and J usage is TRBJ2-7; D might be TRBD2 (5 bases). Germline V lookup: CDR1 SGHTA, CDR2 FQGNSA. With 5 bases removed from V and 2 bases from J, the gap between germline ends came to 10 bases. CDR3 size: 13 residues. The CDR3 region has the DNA TGTGCCAGCAGCCCCCCCGGGGCCTACGAGCAGTACTTC. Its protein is CASSPPGAYEQYF.

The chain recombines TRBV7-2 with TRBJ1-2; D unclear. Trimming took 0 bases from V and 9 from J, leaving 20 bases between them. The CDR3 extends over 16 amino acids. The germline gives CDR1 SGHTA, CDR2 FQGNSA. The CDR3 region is CASSLARTVNFASYTF. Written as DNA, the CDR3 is TGTGCCAGCAGCTTAGCTCGCACAGTCAACTTCGCCAGCTACACCTTC.

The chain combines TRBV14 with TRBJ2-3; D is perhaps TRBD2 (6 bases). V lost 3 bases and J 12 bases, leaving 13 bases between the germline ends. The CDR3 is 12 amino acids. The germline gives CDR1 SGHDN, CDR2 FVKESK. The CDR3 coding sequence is TGTGCCAGCAGCCAGGCCGGGACTCCTCAGTATTTT. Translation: CASSQAGTPQYF.

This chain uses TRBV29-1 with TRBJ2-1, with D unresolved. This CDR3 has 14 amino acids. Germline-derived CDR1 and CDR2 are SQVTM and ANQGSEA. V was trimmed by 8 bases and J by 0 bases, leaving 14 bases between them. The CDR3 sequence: CSLPRLVSYNEQFF. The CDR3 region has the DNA TGCAGCCTCCCCCGGCTGGTCTCCTACAATGAGCAGTTCTTC.

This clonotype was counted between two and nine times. CDR3 protein: CASTNRGYGYTF. The CDR3 coding sequence is TGCGCCAGCACTAATAGGGGGTATGGCTACACCTTC. The V call is TRBV5-1, the J call TRBJ1-2; tentatively, D is TRBD1 (6 bases). Per the germline V gene, CDR1 is SGHRS and CDR2 is YFSETQ. V was shortened by 6 bases and J by 5 bases, with 11 bases between the two germline ends. The CDR3 has 12 residues. The entire variable domain, with the rest obtained from reference TRBV5-1 and TRBJ1-2, is as follows: KAGVTQTPRYLIKTRGQQVTLSCSPISGHRSVSWYQQTPGQGLQFLFEYFSETQRNKGNFPGRFSGRQFSNSRSEMNVSTLELGDSALYLCASTNRGYGYTFGSGTRLTVV.

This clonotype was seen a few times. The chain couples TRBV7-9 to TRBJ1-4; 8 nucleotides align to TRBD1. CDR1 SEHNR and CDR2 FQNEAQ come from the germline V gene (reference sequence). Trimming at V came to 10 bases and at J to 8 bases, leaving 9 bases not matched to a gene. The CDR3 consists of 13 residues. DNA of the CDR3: TGTGCCACCTTGGACAGGGTAGACGAAAAACTGTTTTTT. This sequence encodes CATLDRVDEKLFF. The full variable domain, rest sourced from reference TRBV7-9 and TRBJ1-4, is DTGVSQNPRHKITKRGQNVTFRCDPISEHNRLYWYRQTLGQGPEFLTYFQNEAQLEKSRLLSDRFSAERPKGSFSTLEIQRTEQGDSAMYLCATLDRVDEKLFFGSGTQLSVL.

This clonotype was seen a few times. CDR3 in amino acids: CASSIRPANTGELFF. The CDR3 bases are TGTGCCAGCAGTATCCGGCCGGCGAACACCGGGGAGCTGTTTTTT. The chain joins TRBV12-3 or TRBV12-4 to TRBJ2-2, with no clear D. V was clipped by 5 bases and J by 0 bases, with 10 bases between them. The CDR3 is made up of 15 amino acids.

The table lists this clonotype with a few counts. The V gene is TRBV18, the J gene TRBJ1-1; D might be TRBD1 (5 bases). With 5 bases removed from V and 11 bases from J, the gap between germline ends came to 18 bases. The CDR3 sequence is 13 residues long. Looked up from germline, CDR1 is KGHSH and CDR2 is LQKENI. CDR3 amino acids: CASSLESGTWAFF. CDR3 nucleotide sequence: TGTGCCAGCTCATTAGAATCCGGGACTTGGGCTTTCTTT.

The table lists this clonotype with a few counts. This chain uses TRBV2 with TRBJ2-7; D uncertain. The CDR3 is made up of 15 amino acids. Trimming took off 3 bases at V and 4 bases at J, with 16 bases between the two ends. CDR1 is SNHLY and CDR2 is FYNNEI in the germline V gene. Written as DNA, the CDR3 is TGTGCCAGCAGTGATTTAGGGTTATCGGAATACGAGCAGTACTTC. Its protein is CASSDLGLSEYEQYF.

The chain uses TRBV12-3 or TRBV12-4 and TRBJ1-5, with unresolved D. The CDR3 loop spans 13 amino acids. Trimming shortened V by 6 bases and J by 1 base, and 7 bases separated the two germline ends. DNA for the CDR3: TGTGCCAGCAGCTCACAAAGCAATCAGCCCCAGCATTTT. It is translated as CASSSQSNQPQHF.

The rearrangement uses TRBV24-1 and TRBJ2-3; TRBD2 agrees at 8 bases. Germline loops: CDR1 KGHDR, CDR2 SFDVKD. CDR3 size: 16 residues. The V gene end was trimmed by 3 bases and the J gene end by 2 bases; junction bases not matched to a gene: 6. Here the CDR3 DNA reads TGTGCCACCAGTGATCCGGGGGGGGTGTCCACAGATACGCAGTATTTT. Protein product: CATSDPGGVSTDTQYF.

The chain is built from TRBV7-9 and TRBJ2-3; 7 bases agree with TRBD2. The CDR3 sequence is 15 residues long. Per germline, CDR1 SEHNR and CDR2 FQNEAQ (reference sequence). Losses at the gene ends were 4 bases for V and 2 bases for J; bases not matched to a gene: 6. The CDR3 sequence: CASSSPRDYTDTQYF. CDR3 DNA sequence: TGTGCCAGCAGCTCACCCCGGGACTACACAGATACGCAGTATTTT.

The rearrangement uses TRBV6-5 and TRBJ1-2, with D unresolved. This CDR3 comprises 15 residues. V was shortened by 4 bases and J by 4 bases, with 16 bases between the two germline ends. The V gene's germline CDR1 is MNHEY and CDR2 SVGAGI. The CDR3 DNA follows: TGTGCCAGCAGTTTACTCGGGGTGGACGCCTATGGCTACACCTTC. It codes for CASSLLGVDAYGYTF.

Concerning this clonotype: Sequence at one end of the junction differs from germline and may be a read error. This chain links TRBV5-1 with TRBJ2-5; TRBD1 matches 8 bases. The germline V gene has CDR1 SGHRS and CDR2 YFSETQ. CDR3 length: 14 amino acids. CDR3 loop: CASSSEGQAGDRDF. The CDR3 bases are TGCGCCAGCAGCTCTGAGGGACAGGCTGGGGATAGGGACTTC. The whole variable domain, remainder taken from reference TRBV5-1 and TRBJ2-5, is KAGVTQTPRYLIKTRGQQVTLSCSPISGHRSVSWYQQTPGQGLQFLFEYFSETQRNKGNFPGRFSGRQFSNSRSEMNVSTLELGDSALYLCASSSEGQAGDRDFGPGTRLLVL.

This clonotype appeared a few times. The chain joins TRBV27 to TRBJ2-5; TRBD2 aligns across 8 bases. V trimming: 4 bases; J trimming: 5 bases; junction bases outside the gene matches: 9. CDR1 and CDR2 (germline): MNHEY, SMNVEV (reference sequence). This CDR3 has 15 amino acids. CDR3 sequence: CASSSGGGLIETQYF. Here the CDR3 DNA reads TGTGCCAGCAGTTCCGGCGGGGGGCTTATCGAGACCCAGTACTTC.

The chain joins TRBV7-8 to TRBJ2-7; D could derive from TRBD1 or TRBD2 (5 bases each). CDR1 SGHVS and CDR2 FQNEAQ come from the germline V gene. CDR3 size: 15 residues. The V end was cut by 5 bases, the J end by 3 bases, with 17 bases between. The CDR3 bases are TGTGCCAGCAGCCTTCGCCGGGACCTCCGCTACGAGCAGTACTTC. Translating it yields CASSLRRDLRYEQYF.

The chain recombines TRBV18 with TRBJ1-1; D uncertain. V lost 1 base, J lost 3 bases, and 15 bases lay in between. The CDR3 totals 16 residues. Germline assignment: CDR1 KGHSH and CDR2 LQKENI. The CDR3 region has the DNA TGTGCCAGCTCACCACGAGTTGGAGTGGGCGACACTGAAGCTTTCTTT. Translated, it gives CASSPRVGVGDTEAFF.

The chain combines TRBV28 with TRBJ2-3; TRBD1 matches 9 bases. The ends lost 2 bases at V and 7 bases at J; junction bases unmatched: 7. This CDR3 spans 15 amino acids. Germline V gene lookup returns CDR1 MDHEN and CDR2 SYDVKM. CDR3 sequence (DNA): TGTGCCAGCAGTTTAGGCGGACAGGGGAAACATACGCAGTATTTT. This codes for CASSLGGQGKHTQYF.

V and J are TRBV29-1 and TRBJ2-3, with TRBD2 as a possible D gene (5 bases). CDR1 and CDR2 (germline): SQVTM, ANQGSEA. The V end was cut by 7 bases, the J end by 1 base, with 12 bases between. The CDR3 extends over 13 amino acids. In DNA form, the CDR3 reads TGCAGCGGGGCCAACGGGGGCACAGATACGCAGTATTTT. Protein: CSGANGGTDTQYF.

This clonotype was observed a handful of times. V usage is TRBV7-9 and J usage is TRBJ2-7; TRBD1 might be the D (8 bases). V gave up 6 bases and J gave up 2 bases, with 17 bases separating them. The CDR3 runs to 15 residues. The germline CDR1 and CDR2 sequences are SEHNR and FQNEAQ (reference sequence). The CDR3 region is CASSYGGTGAYEQYF. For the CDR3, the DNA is TGTGCCAGCAGTTACGGGGGGACAGGAGCCTACGAGCAGTACTTC. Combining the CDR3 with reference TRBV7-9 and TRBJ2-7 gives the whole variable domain DTGVSQNPRHKITKRGQNVTFRCDPISEHNRLYWYRQTLGQGPEFLTYFQNEAQLEKSRLLSDRFSAERPKGSFSTLEIQRTEQGDSAMYLCASSYGGTGAYEQYFGPGTRLTVT.

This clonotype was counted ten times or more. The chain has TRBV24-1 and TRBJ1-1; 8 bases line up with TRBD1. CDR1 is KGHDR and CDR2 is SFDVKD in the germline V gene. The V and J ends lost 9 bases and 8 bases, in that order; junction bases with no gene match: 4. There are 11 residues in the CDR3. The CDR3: CATGRDREAFF. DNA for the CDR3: TGTGCCACCGGACGGGACAGGGAAGCTTTCTTT.

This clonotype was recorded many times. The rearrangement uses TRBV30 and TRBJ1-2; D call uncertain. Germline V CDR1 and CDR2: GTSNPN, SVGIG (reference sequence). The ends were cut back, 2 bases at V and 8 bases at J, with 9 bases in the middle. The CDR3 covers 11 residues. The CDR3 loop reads CAWSSLLGYTF. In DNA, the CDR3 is TGTGCCTGGAGTAGTCTTCTAGGCTACACCTTC. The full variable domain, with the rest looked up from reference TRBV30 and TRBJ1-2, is SQTIHQWPATLVQPVGSPLSLECTVEGTSNPNLYWYRQAAGRGLQLLFYSVGIGQISSEVPQNLSASRPQDRQFILSSKKLLLSDSGFYLCAWSSLLGYTFGSGTRLTVV.